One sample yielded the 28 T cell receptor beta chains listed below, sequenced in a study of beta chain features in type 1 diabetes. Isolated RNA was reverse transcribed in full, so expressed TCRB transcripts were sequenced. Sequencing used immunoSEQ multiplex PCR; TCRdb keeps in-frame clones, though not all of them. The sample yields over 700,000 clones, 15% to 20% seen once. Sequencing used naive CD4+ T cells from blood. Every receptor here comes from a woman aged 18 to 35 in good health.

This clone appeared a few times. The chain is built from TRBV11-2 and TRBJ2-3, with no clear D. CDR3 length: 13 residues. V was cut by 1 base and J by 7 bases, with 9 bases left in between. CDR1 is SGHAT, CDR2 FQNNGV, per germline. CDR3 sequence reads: CASSLGVGNTQYF. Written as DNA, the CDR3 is TGTGCCAGCAGCTTAGGGGTCGGCAATACGCAGTATTTT. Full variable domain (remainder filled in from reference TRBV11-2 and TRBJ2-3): EAGVAQSPRYKIIEKRQSVAFWCNPISGHATLYWYQQILGQGPKLLIQFQNNGVVDDSQLPKDRFSAERLKGVDSTLKIQPAKLEDSAVYLCASSLGVGNTQYFGPGTRLTVL.

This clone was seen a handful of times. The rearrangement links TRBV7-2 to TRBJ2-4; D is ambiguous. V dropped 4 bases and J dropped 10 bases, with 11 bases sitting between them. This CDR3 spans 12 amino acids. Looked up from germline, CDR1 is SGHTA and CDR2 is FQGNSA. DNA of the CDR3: TGTGCCAGCAGCTCAAGGGCACGGATTCAGTACTTC. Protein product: CASSSRARIQYF.

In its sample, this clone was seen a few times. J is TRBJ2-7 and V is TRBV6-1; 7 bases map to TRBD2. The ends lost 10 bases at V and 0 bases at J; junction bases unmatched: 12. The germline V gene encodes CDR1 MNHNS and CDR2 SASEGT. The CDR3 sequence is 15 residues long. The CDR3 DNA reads TGTGCCACTGGGGGAGTAGCGGGTCCCTCCTACGAGCAGTACTTC. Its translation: CATGGVAGPSYEQYF.

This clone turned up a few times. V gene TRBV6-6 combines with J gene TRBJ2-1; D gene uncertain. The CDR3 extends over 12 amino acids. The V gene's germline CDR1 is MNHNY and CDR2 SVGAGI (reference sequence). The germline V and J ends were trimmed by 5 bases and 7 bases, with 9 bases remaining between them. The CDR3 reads CASSVHTNEQFF. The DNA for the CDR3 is TGTGCCAGCAGTGTACACACGAATGAGCAGTTCTTC.

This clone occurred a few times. The CDR3 bases are TGTGCCAGCTCACCACCAGGGCTCAATCAGCCCCAGCATTTT. It is translated as CASSPPGLNQPQHF. The V and J genes are TRBV18 and TRBJ1-5; no clear D gene. The CDR3 has 14 amino acids. Germline CDR1 is KGHSH and CDR2 is LQKENI. V was clipped by 0 bases and J by 3 bases, with 6 bases between them.

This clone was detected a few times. The CDR3 sequence is CASSPEWRGQETQYF. The CDR3 bases are TGTGCCAGCAGCCCGGAATGGAGGGGGCAAGAGACCCAGTACTTC. This sequence joins TRBV5-4 and TRBJ2-5; the D gene could be TRBD1 or TRBD2 (6 bases each). There are 15 residues in the CDR3. The V end was cut by 4 bases, the J end by 2 bases, with 15 bases between. CDR1 and CDR2 from the germline V gene are SGHNT and YYREEE (reference sequence). The full variable domain, rest sourced from reference TRBV5-4 and TRBJ2-5, is ETGVTQSPTHLIKTRGQQVTLRCSSQSGHNTVSWYQQALGQGPQFIFQYYREEENGRGNFPPRFSGLQFPNYSSELNVNALELDDSALYLCASSPEWRGQETQYFGPGTRLLVL.

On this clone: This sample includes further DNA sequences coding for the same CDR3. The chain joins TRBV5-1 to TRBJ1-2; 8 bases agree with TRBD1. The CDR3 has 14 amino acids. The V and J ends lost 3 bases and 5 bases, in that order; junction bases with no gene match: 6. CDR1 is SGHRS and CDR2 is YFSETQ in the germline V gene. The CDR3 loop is CASSSSGTGYGYTF. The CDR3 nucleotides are TGCGCCAGCAGCTCGTCCGGGACAGGATATGGCTACACCTTC.

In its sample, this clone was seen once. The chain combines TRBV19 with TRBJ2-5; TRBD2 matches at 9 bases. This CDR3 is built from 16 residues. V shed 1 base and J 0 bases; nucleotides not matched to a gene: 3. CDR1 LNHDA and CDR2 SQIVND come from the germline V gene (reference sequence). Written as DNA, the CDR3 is TGTGCCAGTAGTATAGCGATAGCGGGAGACCAAGAGACCCAGTACTTC. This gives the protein CASSIAIAGDQETQYF.

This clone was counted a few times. The CDR3 is CASSSLTRDSLYGYTF. CDR3 DNA: TGTGCCAGCAGCTCACTGACTCGGGACAGCCTCTATGGCTACACCTTC. The chain employs TRBV5-6 and TRBJ1-2; TRBD1 agrees at 7 bases. CDR1 and CDR2 (germline): SGHDT, YYEEEE. The CDR3 has 16 amino acids. J was trimmed by 4 bases and V by 3 bases; bases with no gene match: 12.

CDR3 sequence: CASSLGSGSNQPQHF. For the CDR3, the DNA is TGTGCCAGCAGCTTAGGTTCAGGGAGCAATCAGCCCCAGCATTTT. This sequence joins TRBV11-2 and TRBJ1-5; D might be TRBD1 (5 bases). V lost 1 base and J 1 base, leaving 8 bases between the germline ends. CDR1 is SGHAT, CDR2 FQNNGV, per germline. This CDR3 is 15 amino acids long.

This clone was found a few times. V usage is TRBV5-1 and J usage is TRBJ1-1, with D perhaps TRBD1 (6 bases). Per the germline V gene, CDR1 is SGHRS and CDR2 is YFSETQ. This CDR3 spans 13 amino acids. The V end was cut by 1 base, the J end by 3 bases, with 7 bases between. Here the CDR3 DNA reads TGCGCCAGCAGCTTGCAGGGGCACACTGAAGCTTTCTTT. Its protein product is CASSLQGHTEAFF.

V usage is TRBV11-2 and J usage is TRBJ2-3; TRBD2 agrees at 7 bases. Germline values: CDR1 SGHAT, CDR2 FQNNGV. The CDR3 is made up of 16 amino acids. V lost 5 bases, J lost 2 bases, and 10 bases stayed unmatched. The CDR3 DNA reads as TGTGCCAGCAGCGAGAGGGCTAGCGGATCCACAGATACGCAGTATTTT. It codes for CASSERASGSTDTQYF.

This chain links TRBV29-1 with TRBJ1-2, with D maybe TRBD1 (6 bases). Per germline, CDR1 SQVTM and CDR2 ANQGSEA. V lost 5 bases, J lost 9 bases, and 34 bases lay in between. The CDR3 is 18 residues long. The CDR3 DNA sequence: TGCAGCGTTTTCCGATTTCCATTCACGATATCAGGGGAAGGTAGCTACACCTTC. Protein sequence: CSVFRFPFTISGEGSYTF.

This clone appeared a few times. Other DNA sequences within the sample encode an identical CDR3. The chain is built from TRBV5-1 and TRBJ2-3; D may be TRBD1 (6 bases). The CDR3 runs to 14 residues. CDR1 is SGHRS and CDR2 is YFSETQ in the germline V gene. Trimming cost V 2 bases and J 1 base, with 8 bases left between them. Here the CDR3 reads CASSFEGGTDTQYF. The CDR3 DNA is TGCGCCAGCAGCTTCGAGGGGGGCACAGATACGCAGTATTTT.

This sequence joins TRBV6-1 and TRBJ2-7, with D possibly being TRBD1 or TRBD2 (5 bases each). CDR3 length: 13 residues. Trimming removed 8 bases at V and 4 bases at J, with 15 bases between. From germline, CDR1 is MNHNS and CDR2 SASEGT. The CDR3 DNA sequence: TGTGCCAGCGGTTTGGGGGTGACGTACGAGCAGTACTTC. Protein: CASGLGVTYEQYF.

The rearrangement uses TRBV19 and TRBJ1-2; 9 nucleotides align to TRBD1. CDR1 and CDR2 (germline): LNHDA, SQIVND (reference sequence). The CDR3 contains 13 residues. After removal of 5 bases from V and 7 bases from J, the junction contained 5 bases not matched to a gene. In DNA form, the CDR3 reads TGTGCCAGTAGTTCACAGGGGGCTCGTGGCTACACCTTC. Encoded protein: CASSSQGARGYTF. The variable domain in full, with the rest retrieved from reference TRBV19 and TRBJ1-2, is DGGITQSPKYLFRKEGQNVTLSCEQNLNHDAMYWYRQDPGQGLRLIYYSQIVNDFQKGDIAEGYSVSREKKESFPLTVTSAQKNPTAFYLCASSSQGARGYTFGSGTRLTVV.

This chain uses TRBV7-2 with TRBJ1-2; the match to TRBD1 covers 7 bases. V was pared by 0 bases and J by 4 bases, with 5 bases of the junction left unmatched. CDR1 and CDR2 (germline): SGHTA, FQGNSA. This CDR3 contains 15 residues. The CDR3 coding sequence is TGTGCCAGCAGCTTAGCGGGGACAGCTAGCTATGGCTACACCTTC. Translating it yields CASSLAGTASYGYTF. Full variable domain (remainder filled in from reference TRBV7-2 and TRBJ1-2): GAGVSQSPSNKVTEKGKDVELRCDPISGHTALYWYRQSLGQGLEFLIYFQGNSAPDKSGLPSDRFSAERTGGSVSTLTIQRTQQEDSAVYLCASSLAGTASYGYTFGSGTRLTVV.

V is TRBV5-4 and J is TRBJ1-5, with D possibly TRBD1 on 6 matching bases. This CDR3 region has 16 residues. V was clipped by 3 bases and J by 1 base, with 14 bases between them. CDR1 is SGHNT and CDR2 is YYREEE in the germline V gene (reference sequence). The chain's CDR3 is CASSYDRQESNQPQHF. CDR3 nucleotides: TGTGCCAGCAGCTACGACAGGCAAGAGAGCAATCAGCCCCAGCATTTT. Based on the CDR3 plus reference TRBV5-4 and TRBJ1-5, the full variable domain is ETGVTQSPTHLIKTRGQQVTLRCSSQSGHNTVSWYQQALGQGPQFIFQYYREEENGRGNFPPRFSGLQFPNYSSELNVNALELDDSALYLCASSYDRQESNQPQHFGDGTRLSIL.

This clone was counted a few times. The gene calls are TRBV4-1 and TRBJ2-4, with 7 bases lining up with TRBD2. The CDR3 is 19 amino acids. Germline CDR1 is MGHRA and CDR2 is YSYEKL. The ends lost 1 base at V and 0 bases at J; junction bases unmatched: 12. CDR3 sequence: CASSQGLLSGTLAKNIQYF. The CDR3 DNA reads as TGCGCCAGCAGCCAAGGGCTTTTGAGCGGGACTCTAGCCAAAAACATTCAGTACTTC.

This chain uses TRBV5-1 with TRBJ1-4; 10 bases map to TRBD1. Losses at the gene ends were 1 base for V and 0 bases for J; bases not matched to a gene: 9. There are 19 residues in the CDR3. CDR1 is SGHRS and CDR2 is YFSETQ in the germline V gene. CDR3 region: CASSLSGTGDFATNEKLFF. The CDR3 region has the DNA TGCGCCAGCAGCTTGTCTGGGACAGGGGACTTTGCAACTAATGAAAAACTGTTTTTT.

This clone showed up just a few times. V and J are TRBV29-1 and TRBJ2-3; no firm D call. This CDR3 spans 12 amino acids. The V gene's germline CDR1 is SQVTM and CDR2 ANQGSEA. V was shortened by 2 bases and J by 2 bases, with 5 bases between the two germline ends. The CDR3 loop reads CSVERSTDTQYF. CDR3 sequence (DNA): TGCAGCGTTGAACGGTCCACAGATACGCAGTATTTT.

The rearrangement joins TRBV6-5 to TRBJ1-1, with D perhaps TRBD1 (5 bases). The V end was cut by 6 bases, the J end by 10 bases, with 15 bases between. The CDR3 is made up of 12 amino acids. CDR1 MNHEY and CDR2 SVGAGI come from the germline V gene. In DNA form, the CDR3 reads TGTGCCAGCAGCAGACCAGGGTCTGCAGCTTTCTTT. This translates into CASSRPGSAAFF.

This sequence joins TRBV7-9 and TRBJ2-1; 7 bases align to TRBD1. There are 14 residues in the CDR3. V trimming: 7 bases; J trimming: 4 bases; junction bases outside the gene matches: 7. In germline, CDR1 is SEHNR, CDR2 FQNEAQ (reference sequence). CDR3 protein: CASTKRDSYNEQFF. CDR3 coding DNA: TGTGCCAGCACCAAAAGGGACAGTTACAATGAGCAGTTCTTC.

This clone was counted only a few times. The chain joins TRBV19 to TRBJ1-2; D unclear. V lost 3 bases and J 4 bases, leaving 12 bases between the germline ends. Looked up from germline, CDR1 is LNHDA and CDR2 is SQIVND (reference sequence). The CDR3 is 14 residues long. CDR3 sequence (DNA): TGTGCCAGTAGTATCCCATTGGGAGGCTATGGCTACACCTTC. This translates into CASSIPLGGYGYTF.

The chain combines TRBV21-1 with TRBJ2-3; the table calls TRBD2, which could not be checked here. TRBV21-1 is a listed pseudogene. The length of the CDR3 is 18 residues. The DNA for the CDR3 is TGTGCCAGCAGCAAAAAGGGGAAGACTAGAGGGGGCACAGATACGCAGTATTTT. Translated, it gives CASSKKGKTRGGTDTQYF.

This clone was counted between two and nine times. In DNA form, the CDR3 reads TGTGCCAGCAGCTCTCCGGCCGGGGAGCTGTTTTTT. Amino acid sequence: CASSSPAGELFF. V gene TRBV7-2 combines with J gene TRBJ2-2; D gene uncertain. The CDR3 runs to 12 residues. The V end was cut by 4 bases, the J end by 6 bases, with 6 bases between. The germline CDR1 and CDR2 sequences are SGHTA and FQGNSA.

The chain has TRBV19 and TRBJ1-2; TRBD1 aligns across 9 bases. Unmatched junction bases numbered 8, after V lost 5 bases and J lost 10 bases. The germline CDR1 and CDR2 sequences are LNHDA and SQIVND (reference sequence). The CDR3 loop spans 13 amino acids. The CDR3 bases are TGTGCCAGTAGTTTCCGGGACAGGGTAGTCTACACCTTC. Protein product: CASSFRDRVVYTF.

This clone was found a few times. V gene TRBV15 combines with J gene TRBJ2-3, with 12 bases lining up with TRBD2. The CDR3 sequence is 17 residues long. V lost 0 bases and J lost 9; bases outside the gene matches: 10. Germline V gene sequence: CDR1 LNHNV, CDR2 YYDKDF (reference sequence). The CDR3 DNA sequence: TGTGCCACCAGCAGAGAACCTAGCGGGAGGGCCTCCTGGACGCAGTATTTT. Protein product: CATSREPSGRASWTQYF.